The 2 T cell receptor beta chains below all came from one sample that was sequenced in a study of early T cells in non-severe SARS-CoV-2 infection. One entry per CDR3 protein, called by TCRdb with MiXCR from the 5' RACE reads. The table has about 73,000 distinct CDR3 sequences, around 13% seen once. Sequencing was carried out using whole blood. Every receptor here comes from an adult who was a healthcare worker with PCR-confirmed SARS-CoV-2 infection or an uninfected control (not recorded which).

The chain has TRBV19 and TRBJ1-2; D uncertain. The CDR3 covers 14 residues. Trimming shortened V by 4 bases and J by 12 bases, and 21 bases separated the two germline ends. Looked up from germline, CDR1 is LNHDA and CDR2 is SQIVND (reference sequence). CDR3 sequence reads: CASSTTGVPEGHTF. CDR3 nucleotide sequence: TGTGCCAGTAGTACTACCGGGGTCCCTGAAGGCCACACCTTC.

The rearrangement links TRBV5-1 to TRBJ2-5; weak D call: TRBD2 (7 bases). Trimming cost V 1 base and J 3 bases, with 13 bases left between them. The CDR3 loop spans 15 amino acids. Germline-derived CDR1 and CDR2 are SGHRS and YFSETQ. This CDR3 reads CASSLYAGAEETQYF. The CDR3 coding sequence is TGCGCCAGCAGCTTGTATGCGGGGGCGGAAGAGACCCAGTACTTC.